Given below is one T cell receptor (beta chain) in context. Its antigen is currently unknown. This sample is drawn from a study of a mutant IDH1 vaccine in newly diagnosed glioma. Study background: Vaccination started 4-6 weeks after radiotherapy alone, or with temozolomide cycles. Former treatment meant radiotherapy, temozolomide, or both; the majority had gotten both.

V gave up 1 base and J gave up 6 bases, with 9 bases separating them. CDR3 length: 13 residues. In germline, CDR1 is MGHRA, CDR2 YSYEKL. Here immunoSEQ multiplex PCR was the method, and the copy in TCRdb shows in-frame clones only, minus some. The table has about 60,000 clones, approximately 84% seen once. Sample time point: week 11, during vaccination. Topical imiquimod was applied with each vaccine dose, which held 300 ug of mutant IDH1 20-mer peptide. The receptor was derived from a man aged 25 to 45 with glioma. The genes are TRBV4-1 and TRBJ2-5; D ambiguous. This sample comprised PBMCs, obtained from a glioma patient whose treatment included an IDH1 peptide vaccine. The CDR3 region has the DNA TGCGCCAGCAGCCAAGCATCTAGTAAGACCCAGTACTTC. Translation: CASSQASSKTQYF.